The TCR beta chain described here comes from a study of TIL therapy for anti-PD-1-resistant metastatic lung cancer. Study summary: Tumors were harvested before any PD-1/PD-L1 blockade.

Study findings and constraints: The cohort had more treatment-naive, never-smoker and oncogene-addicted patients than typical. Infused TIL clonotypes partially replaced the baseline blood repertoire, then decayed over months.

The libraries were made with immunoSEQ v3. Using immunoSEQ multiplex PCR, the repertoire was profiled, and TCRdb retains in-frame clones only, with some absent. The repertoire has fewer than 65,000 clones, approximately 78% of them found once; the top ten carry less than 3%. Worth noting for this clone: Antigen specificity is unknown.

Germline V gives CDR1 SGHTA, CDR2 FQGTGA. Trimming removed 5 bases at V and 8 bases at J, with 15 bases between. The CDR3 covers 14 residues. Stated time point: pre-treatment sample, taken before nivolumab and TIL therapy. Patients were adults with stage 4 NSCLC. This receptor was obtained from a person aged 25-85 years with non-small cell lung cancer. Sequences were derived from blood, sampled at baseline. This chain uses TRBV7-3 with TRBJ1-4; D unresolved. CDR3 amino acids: CASSLGGPGEKLFF. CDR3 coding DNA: TGTGCCAGCAGCCTGGGAGGGCCGGGAGAAAAACTGTTTTTT.